A selection of T cell receptor beta chains follows, all from one sample in a study of human T cells and chemical hapten exposure. Via MiXCR, TCRdb re-called the RACE reads, giving one row per CDR3 protein. The table has tens of thousands of distinct CDR3 sequences, 25% to 40% seen once. The material sequenced was whole blood, taken in connection with sensitization to the hapten diphenylcyclopropenone (DPC). The receptors shown here come from a man aged 35-49 years with alopecia areata. Some clones in this sample may be carry-over from other donors' samples. CDR3s include the opening cysteine and the closing phenylalanine or tryptophan. A D gene is named only where the DNA matches it firmly. The size field is filled for only some rows; it gives once, few, many or a size class.

length,size,V,J,D,CDR3,DNA
14,NA,TRBV28,TRBJ2-1,NA,CASSLAGDFNEQFF,TGTGCCAGCAGTTTAGCGGGCGACTTCAATGAGCAGTTCTTC
14,few,TRBV6-5,TRBJ1-1,NA,CASSPTRTTNGAFF,TGTGCCAGCAGCCCTACCCGGACCACAAATGGAGCTTTCTTT
15,NA,TRBV28,TRBJ1-6,TRBD1,CASSSRGTDNSPLHF,TGTGCCAGCAGTTCAAGGGGGACAGATAATTCACCCCTCCACTTT
15,NA,TRBV20-1,TRBJ2-1,NA,CSAEPSGPAYNEQFF,TGCAGTGCGGAGCCCAGCGGGCCCGCCTACAATGAGCAGTTCTTC
14,NA,TRBV28,TRBJ2-7,NA,CASSSGVTAYEQYF,TGTGCCAGCAGCTCAGGGGTAACCGCCTACGAGCAGTACTTC
17,few,TRBV11-2,TRBJ2-2,NA,CASSLEVTGSNTGELFF,TGTGCCAGCAGCTTAGAGGTAACGGGATCGAACACCGGGGAGCTGTTTTTT
16,few,TRBV12-3/TRBV12-4,TRBJ2-3,NA,CASSLALVGTHDTQYF,TGTGCCAGCAGTTTAGCGCTAGTCGGGACACATGATACGCAGTATTTT
15,few,TRBV2,TRBJ2-5,TRBD1,CASSFGQDSQETQYF,TGTGCCAGCAGCTTTGGACAGGACAGCCAAGAGACCCAGTACTTC
18,NA,TRBV29-1,TRBJ2-6,TRBD2,CSVFLPGLAGGGANVLTF,TGCAGCGTTTTCCTCCCGGGACTAGCGGGAGGCGGAGCCAACGTCCTGACTTTC
14,few,TRBV9,TRBJ2-3,NA,CASSRRGEADTQYF,TGTGCCAGCAGCCGTAGAGGGGAGGCAGATACGCAGTATTTT
15,NA,TRBV10-1,TRBJ2-5,TRBD2,CASNTLAGDEETQYF,TGCGCCAGCAACACACTAGCGGGAGATGAAGAGACCCAGTACTTC
15,few,TRBV7-9,TRBJ2-7,TRBD1,CASSLGVGTAYEQYF,TGTGCCAGCAGCTTAGGGGTCGGGACAGCTTACGAGCAGTACTTC
14,NA,TRBV20-1,TRBJ1-6,NA,CSARWTVSGSPLHF,TGCAGTGCTAGGTGGACGGTGTCGGGCTCACCCCTCCACTTT
12,few,TRBV7-9,TRBJ2-1,NA,CASSQGGGEQFF,TGTGCCAGCAGCCAGGGAGGAGGTGAGCAGTTCTTC
13,NA,TRBV2,TRBJ2-1,NA,CASSEVGYNEQFF,TGTGCCAGCAGTGAAGTAGGGTACAATGAGCAGTTCTTC
13,many,TRBV30,TRBJ1-1,NA,CACQAMVNTEAFF,TGTGCCTGTCAGGCCATGGTGAACACTGAAGCTTTCTTT
16,few,TRBV9,TRBJ1-3,NA,CASSVLDGASGNTIYF,TGTGCCAGCAGCGTATTGGACGGGGCCTCTGGAAACACCATATATTTT
16,few,TRBV6-6,TRBJ2-2,TRBD1,CASSPRGGQGSGELFF,TGTGCCAGCAGTCCTCGAGGGGGACAGGGCTCCGGGGAGCTGTTTTTT
10,few,TRBV16,TRBJ1-1,NA,CASSQAEAFF,TGTGCCAGCAGCCAAGCAGAAGCTTTCTTT
17,NA,TRBV7-2,TRBJ2-3,TRBD2,CASSPYGLAGPTNTQYF,TGTGCCAGCAGCCCCTATGGGCTAGCGGGCCCCACGAATACGCAGTATTTT
15,NA,TRBV10-3,TRBJ2-4,NA,CAISKQGLAKNIQYF,TGTGCCATCAGCAAGCAGGGGCTAGCCAAAAACATTCAGTACTTC
21,NA,TRBV28,TRBJ2-1,TRBD2,CASSLGLGLAEKSGSRGEQFF,TGTGCCAGCAGCCTGGGGTTGGGACTAGCGGAGAAATCGGGTAGTAGGGGTGAGCAGTTCTTC
15,NA,TRBV12-3/TRBV12-4,TRBJ2-7,TRBD2,CASSTATSGISEQYF,TGTGCCAGCAGTACAGCGACTAGCGGGATCAGCGAGCAGTACTTC
13,few,TRBV30,TRBJ1-1,NA,CAWDRGGGTEAFF,TGTGCCTGGGATCGGGGAGGTGGGACTGAAGCTTTCTTT
14,many,TRBV10-3,TRBJ2-1,NA,CAIAPLATYNEQFF,TGTGCCATAGCCCCTCTAGCCACCTACAATGAGCAGTTCTTC
14,NA,TRBV19,TRBJ2-7,TRBD1,CASSSRTGGAEQYF,TGTGCCAGTAGTTCTAGGACAGGGGGCGCCGAGCAGTACTTC
13,NA,TRBV5-1,TRBJ2-1,NA,CASSLGAGYEQFF,TGCGCCAGCAGCTTGGGGGCGGGCTATGAGCAGTTCTTC
14,NA,TRBV5-1,TRBJ2-1,NA,CASTVALPYNEQFF,TGCGCCAGCACCGTGGCTTTGCCCTACAATGAGCAGTTCTTC
15,NA,TRBV6-5,TRBJ2-2,TRBD2,CASSRLAAGAGELFF,TGTGCCAGCAGCAGACTAGCGGCGGGGGCCGGGGAGCTGTTTTTT
13,NA,TRBV19,TRBJ1-6,NA,CASSQGYNSPLHF,TGTGCCAGCTCTCAGGGGTACAATTCACCCCTCCACTTT
13,few,TRBV7-9,TRBJ2-7,NA,CASSLYESYEQYF,TGTGCCAGCAGCTTATACGAGTCCTACGAGCAGTACTTC
16,NA,TRBV7-3,TRBJ2-1,TRBD2,CASSLSWTRGNNEQFF,TGTGCCAGCAGCTTATCTTGGACTAGAGGCAACAATGAGCAGTTCTTC
15,NA,TRBV4-3,TRBJ2-2,NA,CASSQDLRVPGELFF,TGCGCCAGCAGCCAAGATCTGCGGGTCCCCGGGGAGCTGTTTTTT
17,NA,TRBV27,TRBJ2-7,TRBD1,CASSSITGTGLSYEQYF,TGTGCCAGCAGTTCAATCACCGGGACAGGGCTCTCCTACGAGCAGTACTTC
15,NA,TRBV27,TRBJ2-3,NA,CASSFTGRSTDTQYF,TGTGCCAGCAGTTTTACAGGGAGGAGCACAGATACGCAGTATTTT
12,few,TRBV12-3/TRBV12-4,TRBJ2-1,NA,CASTRGGNEQFF,TGTGCCAGCACCCGAGGGGGGAATGAGCAGTTCTTC
18,NA,TRBV20-1,TRBJ2-6,TRBD2,CSAMSGMGGYSGANVLTF,TGCAGTGCTATGAGCGGGATGGGGGGTTACTCTGGGGCCAACGTCCTGACTTTC
14,NA,TRBV28,TRBJ2-1,NA,CASCRGYSYNEQFF,TGTGCCAGCTGCAGGGGCTACTCCTACAATGAGCAGTTCTTC
16,few,TRBV25-1,TRBJ2-3,TRBD1,CASSEYKEQGRDTQYF,TGTGCCAGCAGTGAATATAAGGAACAGGGGAGAGATACGCAGTATTTT
15,few,TRBV6-5,TRBJ2-1,TRBD2,CASSGGEASYNEQFF,TGTGCCAGCTCCGGGGGGGAGGCTTCCTACAATGAGCAGTTCTTC
14,few,TRBV29-1,TRBJ2-7,TRBD2,CSVEATSGSYEQYF,TGCAGCGTTGAGGCGACTAGCGGCTCCTACGAGCAGTACTTC
10,NA,TRBV28,TRBJ1-1,NA,CASSSYEAFF,TGTGCCAGCAGTTCATATGAAGCTTTCTTT
15,once,TRBV7-3,TRBJ1-1,NA,CASSLSPGVNTEAFF,TGTGCCAGCAGCTTAAGCCCGGGAGTGAACACTGAAGCTTTCTTT
18,NA,TRBV5-4,TRBJ1-5,TRBD1,CASSLRPGTGGDNQPQHF,TGTGCCAGCAGCTTGCGTCCCGGGACAGGGGGAGACAATCAGCCCCAGCATTTT
12,many,TRBV20-1,TRBJ1-5,TRBD1,CSAGQVQQPQHF,TGCAGTGCTGGACAGGTACAACAGCCCCAGCATTTT
16,NA,TRBV4-2,TRBJ2-7,TRBD1,CASSPRTRDRGHEQYF,TGTGCCAGCAGCCCCAGAACCCGGGACAGGGGCCACGAGCAGTACTTC
15,NA,TRBV6-5,TRBJ1-3,NA,CASSYGGPSGNTIYF,TGTGCCAGCAGTTACGGGGGTCCCTCTGGAAACACCATATATTTT
14,many,TRBV24-1,TRBJ2-1,TRBD2,CATSVGTNYNEQFF,TGTGCCACCAGTGTAGGGACTAATTACAATGAGCAGTTCTTC
16,NA,TRBV11-2,TRBJ2-2,TRBD2,CASSFSGRDATGELFF,TGTGCCAGCAGCTTTAGCGGGAGAGACGCGACCGGGGAGCTGTTTTTT
16,NA,TRBV11-2,TRBJ2-3,TRBD2,CASSYRLATFADTQYF,TGTGCCAGCAGTTACCGACTAGCCACGTTTGCAGATACGCAGTATTTT
14,few,TRBV6-1,TRBJ1-1,NA,CASSEAGATGEAFF,TGTGCCAGCAGTGAAGCAGGGGCGACAGGTGAAGCTTTCTTT
13,NA,TRBV24-1,TRBJ1-1,NA,CATSDITNTEAFF,TGTGCCACCAGTGATATAACAAACACTGAAGCTTTCTTT
15,few,TRBV4-1,TRBJ1-6,TRBD1,CASSRLTGGNSPLHF,TGCGCCAGCAGCCGCCTGACAGGGGGAAACTCACCCCTCCACTTT
11,NA,TRBV30,TRBJ2-3,NA,CAWRKDDTQYF,TGTGCCTGGAGGAAGGATGATACGCAGTATTTT
13,few,TRBV9,TRBJ1-1,NA,CASSGGSGTEAFF,TGTGCCAGCAGCGGGGGCTCAGGCACTGAAGCTTTCTTT